The 24 T cell receptor beta chains presented below share a single source sample, sequenced in a study of shared clonotypes between healthy human individuals. Only in-frame clones appear in the TCRdb table, and some are missing; sequencing was by immunoSEQ multiplex PCR. The sample has around 2.3 million clones, about 94% seen once. The sequencing sample was made of naive CD4+ T cells sorted from blood. Indicated subset: CD45RA+ positively selected. These TCRs come from a man in his late teens or twenties in good health.

The rearrangement uses TRBV2 and TRBJ2-7, with D perhaps assigned TRBD1 or TRBD2 (6 bases each). Germline V gene lookup returns CDR1 SNHLY and CDR2 FYNNEI. This CDR3 region has 15 residues. The V end was cut by 5 bases, the J end by 2 bases, with 16 bases between. CDR3 in amino acids: CASSPFEGGAYEQYF. CDR3 in DNA: TGTGCCAGCAGTCCATTCGAGGGGGGTGCCTACGAGCAGTACTTC.

The genes are TRBV29-1 and TRBJ2-3, with 9 nucleotides matching TRBD1. Germline lookup yields CDR1 SQVTM and CDR2 ANQGSEA. After removal of 6 bases from V and 4 bases from J, the junction contained 8 bases not matched to a gene. This CDR3 spans 14 amino acids. The CDR3 reads CSVGGTGGADTQYF. Written as DNA, the CDR3 is TGCAGCGTAGGAGGTACAGGGGGCGCAGATACGCAGTATTTT.

The chain employs TRBV18 and TRBJ2-7; the D gene is possibly TRBD1 (5 bases). V was shortened by 0 bases and J by 2 bases, with 8 bases between the two germline ends. Germline V gene sequence: CDR1 KGHSH, CDR2 LQKENI. The CDR3 covers 14 residues. This chain's CDR3 is CASSPPSGPYEQYF. In nucleotides, the CDR3 is TGTGCCAGCTCACCACCTTCAGGGCCCTACGAGCAGTACTTC.

This rearrangement joins TRBV19 to TRBJ1-2; 8 positions match TRBD1. Losses at the gene ends were 7 bases for V and 7 bases for J; bases not matched to a gene: 11. The CDR3 runs 14 residues. Germline V gene lookup returns CDR1 LNHDA and CDR2 SQIVND (reference sequence). CDR3 sequence (DNA): TGTGCCAGTATAGACGGGGACAGGTCGTTTGGCTACACCTTC. Protein sequence: CASIDGDRSFGYTF. Supplemented by reference TRBV19 and TRBJ1-2, the full variable domain reads DGGITQSPKYLFRKEGQNVTLSCEQNLNHDAMYWYRQDPGQGLRLIYYSQIVNDFQKGDIAEGYSVSREKKESFPLTVTSAQKNPTAFYLCASIDGDRSFGYTFGSGTRLTVV.

This clone has a single count. CDR3 region: CAISAGQGMNIQYF. The CDR3 nucleotides read TGTGCCATCAGTGCCGGACAGGGGATGAACATTCAGTACTTC. The rearrangement joins TRBV10-3 to TRBJ2-4; 9 nucleotides match TRBD1. V dropped 4 bases and J dropped 7; count of bases not matched to a gene: 5. Germline V gene sequence: CDR1 ENHRY, CDR2 SYGVKD. The CDR3 loop spans 14 amino acids.

The V and J genes are TRBV30 and TRBJ1-6; 8 bases map to TRBD1. Germline CDR1 GTSNPN, CDR2 SVGIG (reference sequence). V gave up 4 bases and J gave up 7 bases; unmatched junction bases: 6. The CDR3 is 14 residues long. The CDR3 sequence is CAWNRGGRNSPLHF. CDR3 bases: TGTGCCTGGAACAGGGGGGGTAGGAATTCACCCCTCCACTTT.

The chain uses TRBV18 and TRBJ2-2; TRBD1 agrees at 10 bases. V dropped 3 bases and J dropped 6; count of bases not matched to a gene: 7. CDR1 is KGHSH, CDR2 LQKENI, per germline. The CDR3 spans 16 residues. The CDR3 reads CASSPGQGFAAGELFF. The CDR3 DNA reads as TGTGCCAGCTCACCGGGACAGGGGTTCGCTGCCGGGGAGCTGTTTTTT. Filled out from reference TRBV18 and TRBJ2-2, the complete variable domain reads NAGVMQNPRHLVRRRGQEARLRCSPMKGHSHVYWYRQLPEEGLKFMVYLQKENIIDESGMPKERFSAEFPKEGPSILRIQQVVRGDSAAYFCASSPGQGFAAGELFFGEGSRLTVL.

The chain has TRBV9 and TRBJ2-3; TRBD2 agrees at 13 bases. Per the germline V gene, CDR1 is SGDLS and CDR2 is YYNGEE. J gave up 5 bases and V 4 bases, and 10 bases lay outside the gene matches. The CDR3 has 17 amino acids. The CDR3 spells CASSQQGTSGTGDTQYF. CDR3 nucleotide sequence: TGTGCCAGCAGCCAACAAGGGACTAGCGGGACGGGAGATACGCAGTATTTT.

The chain uses TRBV7-2 and TRBJ2-7, with 10 bases matching TRBD2. The trim removed 3 bases at V and 4 bases at J, leaving 3 bases unmatched. The CDR3 runs 14 residues. Germline loops: CDR1 SGHTA, CDR2 FQGNSA. CDR3: CASSFSAGGYEQYF. As DNA, the CDR3 is TGTGCCAGCAGCTTCTCAGCGGGAGGGTACGAGCAGTACTTC.

The rearrangement links TRBV9 to TRBJ1-3, with D tentatively TRBD1 (6 bases). Looked up from germline, CDR1 is SGDLS and CDR2 is YYNGEE. Trimming removed 3 bases at V and 9 bases at J, with 16 bases between. The CDR3 covers 14 residues. The CDR3 region is CASSGDTGWGTIYF. Written as DNA, the CDR3 is TGTGCCAGCAGCGGGGACACGGGGTGGGGCACCATATATTTT. Complete variable domain (other parts from reference TRBV9 and TRBJ1-3): DSGVTQTPKHLITATGQRVTLRCSPRSGDLSVYWYQQSLDQGLQFLIQYYNGEERAKGNILERFSAQQFPDLHSELNLSSLELGDSALYFCASSGDTGWGTIYFGEGSWLTVV.

The chain has TRBV2 and TRBJ2-1; D is perhaps TRBD1 or TRBD2 (5 bases each). V was trimmed by 8 bases and J by 0 bases, leaving 32 bases between them. The CDR3 totals 21 residues. CDR1 is SNHLY, CDR2 FYNNEI, per germline. The CDR3 protein is CASAVRLGAGDGAGSYNEQFF. Here the CDR3 DNA reads TGTGCCAGCGCTGTTCGCCTCGGAGCCGGGGACGGTGCGGGCTCCTACAATGAGCAGTTCTTC.

The rearrangement joins TRBV10-3 to TRBJ1-5; D is possibly TRBD1 (5 bases). With 2 bases removed from V and 2 bases from J, the gap between germline ends came to 22 bases. This CDR3 comprises 19 residues. In germline, CDR1 is ENHRY, CDR2 SYGVKD. The CDR3 sequence is CAISEKGPSLGGGNQPQHF. CDR3 nucleotides: TGTGCCATCAGTGAGAAGGGGCCCTCCTTGGGAGGCGGCAATCAGCCCCAGCATTTT.

The CDR3 is CASSPNLRGNVDNSPLHF. Written as DNA, the CDR3 is TGTGCCAGCTCACCAAATCTCAGGGGAAACGTGGATAATTCACCCCTCCACTTT. The V call is TRBV18, the J call TRBJ1-6; maybe TRBD1 (6 bases). Per the germline V gene, CDR1 is KGHSH and CDR2 is LQKENI. V lost 2 bases and J lost 5, with 19 bases in between. This CDR3 has 18 amino acids.

This clone came up once. The chain recombines TRBV4-1 with TRBJ2-1; a possible D gene is TRBD2 (6 bases). Germline CDR1 and CDR2: MGHRA and YSYEKL. V was trimmed by 3 bases and J by 8 bases, leaving 8 bases between them. This CDR3 has 12 amino acids. The CDR3 is CASSHGGDEQFF. Here the CDR3 DNA reads TGCGCCAGCAGCCACGGAGGGGATGAGCAGTTCTTC.

J is TRBJ2-5 and V is TRBV5-6, with 9 bases matching TRBD2. After removal of 1 base from V and 5 bases from J, the junction contained 9 bases not matched to a gene. Looked up from germline, CDR1 is SGHDT and CDR2 is YYEEEE. This CDR3 contains 16 residues. The CDR3 DNA follows: TGTGCCAGCAGCTTGTTTTGGCGGGAGGGCCGGGAGACCCAGTACTTC. As protein: CASSLFWREGRETQYF.

This chain's CDR3 is CAMSDRRDTITDTQYF. CDR3 nucleotides: TGTGCCATGTCAGACAGGAGAGACACCATCACAGATACGCAGTATTTT. The gene calls are TRBV10-3 and TRBJ2-3; perhaps TRBD1 as D (6 bases). The CDR3 consists of 16 residues. The germline V gene encodes CDR1 ENHRY and CDR2 SYGVKD. Trimming removed 9 bases at V and 2 bases at J, with 21 bases between.

This clone was seen once. The chain has TRBV18 and TRBJ2-7; TRBD2 agrees at 7 bases. Germline V gene sequence: CDR1 KGHSH, CDR2 LQKENI. The CDR3 sequence is 15 residues long. V was pared by 3 bases and J by 2 bases, with 7 bases of the junction left unmatched. The CDR3 loop is CASSPWLADTYEQYF. The CDR3 DNA reads TGTGCCAGCTCACCGTGGCTAGCGGATACCTACGAGCAGTACTTC.

The count of this clone is one. The sample has other DNA sequences that encode this CDR3 too. V usage is TRBV11-3 and J usage is TRBJ2-7, with 7 bases lining up with TRBD2. Trimming took 2 bases from V and 3 from J; bases not matched to a gene: 1. The length of the CDR3 is 13 residues. Germline CDR1 reads SGHNT; CDR2 reads YENEEA. The CDR3 reads CASSLSGGYEQYF. In DNA, the CDR3 is TGTGCCAGCAGCTTATCGGGGGGCTACGAGCAGTACTTC.

The chain is built from TRBV21-1 and TRBJ2-7; TRBD2 reflects the table's D call only, with no check against the DNA. TRBV21-1 is a pseudogene locus. This CDR3 contains 16 residues. The CDR3 reads CASSTRTSGRADEQYF. DNA of the CDR3: TGTGCCAGCAGCACGCGGACTAGCGGGAGGGCGGACGAGCAGTACTTC.

The V and J genes are TRBV4-1 and TRBJ2-1; 9 positions agree with TRBD1. This CDR3 contains 15 residues. Trimming cost V 4 bases and J 6 bases; bases outside gene matches: 7. The germline V gene has CDR1 MGHRA and CDR2 YSYEKL. The CDR3 loop reads CASSRRTGELNEQFF. The CDR3, as DNA: TGCGCCAGCAGCCGCAGGACAGGGGAACTCAATGAGCAGTTCTTC.

The V gene is TRBV7-9, the J gene TRBJ1-6; 11 positions agree with TRBD1. The CDR3 extends over 17 amino acids. CDR1 SEHNR and CDR2 FQNEAQ come from the germline V gene (reference sequence). Losses at the gene ends were 0 bases for V and 9 bases for J; bases not matched to a gene: 7. CDR3 coding DNA: TGTGCCAGCAGCTTAGCCTCAGGACAGGGGGCAAGTTCACCCCTCCACTTT. Residues: CASSLASGQGASSPLHF.

The chain carries TRBV2 and TRBJ1-3, with D perhaps matching TRBD1 (5 bases). Germline CDR1 SNHLY, CDR2 FYNNEI. Trimming stripped 6 bases from V and 0 bases from J, with 18 bases between. The CDR3 contains 17 residues. The CDR3 DNA sequence: TGTGCCAGCAGGACGACGGGGGGGGTCCGCTCTGGAAACACCATATATTTT. Translating gives CASRTTGGVRSGNTIYF.

This chain links TRBV12-5 with TRBJ2-1; D remains unclear. The CDR3 is made up of 14 amino acids. CDR1 LGHNT and CDR2 FRNRAP come from the germline V gene. Trimming cost V 6 bases and J 1 base, with 10 bases left between them. CDR3 coding DNA: TGTGCTAGTGGGAACGGCGCTTCCTACAATGAGCAGTTCTTC. Its protein product is CASGNGASYNEQFF. The full variable domain, its missing parts supplied by reference TRBV12-5 and TRBJ2-1, is DARVTQTPRHKVTEMGQEVTMRCQPILGHNTVFWYRQTMMQGLELLAYFRNRAPLDDSGMPKDRFSAEMPDATLATLKIQPSEPRDSAVYFCASGNGASYNEQFFGPGTRLTVL.

This clone has only one observation. The chain uses TRBV10-3 and TRBJ2-5; 10 nucleotides match TRBD2. The CDR3 loop spans 15 amino acids. Germline CDR1 ENHRY, CDR2 SYGVKD. Trimming cost V 7 bases and J 4 bases; bases outside gene matches: 9. As DNA, the CDR3 is TGTGCCATCAACCAAGCGGGGGGGCGGACAGAGACCCAGTACTTC. Residues: CAINQAGGRTETQYF.